This passage covers 23 T cell receptor beta chains from one sample sequenced in a study of technical replicates of blood from a handful of donors. TCRdb's copy holds only in-frame clones and misses some; the assay was immunoSEQ multiplex PCR. This sample has 65,000 to 90,000 clones, with 75% to 95% found just once. The source material was T cells isolated from PBMCs. These TCRs come from a human donor in good health.

The chain employs TRBV28 and TRBJ2-7; maybe TRBD2 (5 bases). In germline, CDR1 is MDHEN, CDR2 SYDVKM. V dropped 2 bases and J dropped 10 bases, with 9 bases sitting between them. The CDR3 is made up of 11 amino acids. CDR3 region: CASSLEREQYF. The CDR3 DNA is TGTGCCAGCAGTTTAGAGAGGGAACAGTACTTC.

This clone was counted once. The chain joins TRBV6-6 to TRBJ1-1; perhaps TRBD1 as D (6 bases). This CDR3 is built from 14 residues. Germline assignment: CDR1 MNHNY and CDR2 SVGAGI (reference sequence). The V end was cut by 2 bases, the J end by 1 base, with 8 bases between. DNA of the CDR3: TGTGCCAGCAGTTACCAGGGGAAGAACACTGAAGCTTTCTTT. This sequence encodes CASSYQGKNTEAFF.

The CDR3 here is CASSHGDRESGANVLTF. The CDR3 DNA reads TGTGCCAGCAGCCACGGGGACAGGGAATCTGGGGCCAACGTCCTGACTTTC. The chain employs TRBV7-6 and TRBJ2-6, with 9 nucleotides matching TRBD1. The length of the CDR3 is 17 residues. Germline CDR1 and CDR2: SGHVS and FNYEAQ. The trim removed 5 bases at V and 1 base at J, leaving 6 bases unmatched.

The V call is TRBV5-1, the J call TRBJ1-1, with 9 bases matching TRBD1. The V and J ends lost 4 bases and 1 base, in that order; junction bases with no gene match: 11. This CDR3 spans 17 amino acids. Germline assignment: CDR1 SGHRS and CDR2 YFSETQ. The CDR3 spells CASSPDRGSVQNTEAFF. The CDR3 DNA reads as TGCGCCAGCAGCCCGGACAGGGGTTCGGTACAGAACACTGAAGCTTTCTTT.

The V gene is TRBV7-9, the J gene TRBJ2-1; D is perhaps TRBD2 (5 bases). The V gene lost 5 bases and the J gene lost 5 bases, with 16 bases spanning the gap. CDR3 length: 15 residues. CDR1 is SEHNR and CDR2 is FQNEAQ in the germline V gene (reference sequence). The CDR3 loop is CASSPVAGIHNEQFF. The CDR3 nucleotides read TGTGCCAGCAGCCCCGTGGCGGGTATTCACAATGAGCAGTTCTTC.

The J gene is TRBJ2-1, the V gene TRBV9; 7 nucleotides line up with TRBD2. CDR3 size: 15 residues. V gave up 1 base and J gave up 4 bases; unmatched junction bases: 5. Germline V gene sequence: CDR1 SGDLS, CDR2 YYNGEE. Written as DNA, the CDR3 is TGTGCCAGCAGCGTATTGAGCGGGGAGTACAATGAGCAGTTCTTC. Encoded protein: CASSVLSGEYNEQFF.

V is TRBV9 and J is TRBJ1-4; 7 bases match TRBD1. In germline, CDR1 is SGDLS, CDR2 YYNGEE. The CDR3 runs 14 residues. J lost 8 bases, V lost 4 bases, and 8 bases had no gene match. The CDR3 reads CASSPRQGSEKLFF. CDR3 coding DNA: TGTGCCAGCAGCCCCAGACAGGGAAGCGAAAAACTGTTTTTT. The full variable domain, its missing parts supplied by reference TRBV9 and TRBJ1-4, is DSGVTQTPKHLITATGQRVTLRCSPRSGDLSVYWYQQSLDQGLQFLIQYYNGEERAKGNILERFSAQQFPDLHSELNLSSLELGDSALYFCASSPRQGSEKLFFGSGTQLSVL.

V usage is TRBV6-5 and J usage is TRBJ2-3; TRBD2 agrees at 8 bases. Germline V lookup: CDR1 MNHEY, CDR2 SVGAGI. This CDR3 is 13 amino acids long. J lost 4 bases, V lost 6 bases, and 3 bases had no gene match. Here the CDR3 DNA reads TGTGCCAGCAGCGGGCGGGGGGCAGATACGCAGTATTTT. Translated: CASSGRGADTQYF.

V is TRBV6-5 and J is TRBJ2-7, with 8 bases that match TRBD2. CDR1 MNHEY and CDR2 SVGAGI come from the germline V gene. CDR3 length: 14 amino acids. J gave up 5 bases and V 6 bases, and 9 bases lay outside the gene matches. The CDR3 reads CASRSAGLEHEQYF. Here the CDR3 DNA reads TGTGCCAGCAGGTCCGCGGGACTAGAGCACGAGCAGTACTTC.

This sequence joins TRBV4-1 and TRBJ2-7; possibly TRBD1 for D (6 bases). Germline CDR1 MGHRA, CDR2 YSYEKL. The CDR3 has 15 residues. The ends were cut back, 0 bases at V and 3 bases at J, with 12 bases in the middle. The CDR3 reads CASSQDPGQNYEQYF. The DNA for the CDR3 is TGCGCCAGCAGCCAAGATCCCGGACAGAACTACGAGCAGTACTTC.

This chain connects TRBV7-2 to TRBJ2-5; D uncertain. The CDR3 contains 19 residues. V was shortened by 2 bases and J by 2 bases, with 24 bases between the two germline ends. Per germline, CDR1 SGHTA and CDR2 FQGNSA. CDR3 sequence: CASSLRGHTGEKLQETQYF. The DNA of the CDR3 is TGTGCCAGCAGCTTACGCGGCCATACTGGAGAAAAGTTACAAGAGACCCAGTACTTC.

The chain carries TRBV11-2 and TRBJ2-2; perhaps TRBD2 as D (6 bases). The germline CDR1 and CDR2 sequences are SGHAT and FQNNGV. The CDR3 runs to 15 residues. The V end lost 10 bases, the J end lost 2 bases, and 17 bases lay between the germline ends. CDR3 protein: CATTTGAVNTGELFF. CDR3 bases: TGTGCCACAACGACGGGAGCCGTAAACACCGGGGAGCTGTTTTTT.

In this sample, this clone turned up a few times. CDR3 DNA: TGCGCCAGCAGCTTTGGGGGCCACAATCAGCCCCAGCATTTT. Translating it yields CASSFGGHNQPQHF. The V gene is TRBV5-1, the J gene TRBJ1-5; perhaps TRBD1 as D (6 bases). The CDR3 length is 14 residues. V was clipped by 2 bases and J by 3 bases, with 9 bases between them. The germline gives CDR1 SGHRS, CDR2 YFSETQ.

The chain carries TRBV27 and TRBJ2-2; 8 bases fit TRBD2. The CDR3 is made up of 20 amino acids. The V segment lost 6 bases and the J segment 6 bases; nucleotides outside the gene matches: 24. From germline, CDR1 is MNHEY and CDR2 SMNVEV (reference sequence). The CDR3 region has the DNA TGTGCCAGCAGCTCTATCCCGGGACTAGGACCTCGGGCGGGGGCCGGGGAGCTGTTTTTT. This sequence encodes CASSSIPGLGPRAGAGELFF.

J is TRBJ1-2 and V is TRBV6-1; 9 bases fit TRBD1. The CDR3 length is 13 residues. CDR1 is MNHNS, CDR2 SASEGT, per germline. After removal of 6 bases from V and 8 bases from J, the junction contained 7 bases not matched to a gene. CDR3 amino acids: CASRETGGDGYTF. The CDR3 nucleotides are TGTGCCAGCAGGGAAACAGGGGGCGACGGCTACACCTTC.

The rearrangement uses TRBV11-1 and TRBJ2-5, with 8 bases aligning to TRBD1. The CDR3 sequence is 12 residues long. The V segment lost 5 bases and the J segment 5 bases; nucleotides outside the gene matches: 1. Germline V gene sequence: CDR1 SGHAT, CDR2 FQDESV (reference sequence). CDR3 DNA: TGTGCCAGCAGCCGGACAGGGGAGACCCAGTACTTC. It yields the protein CASSRTGETQYF.

V gene TRBV2 combines with J gene TRBJ2-7, with 9 nucleotides matching TRBD1. Germline trimming cut 11 bases from V and 6 bases from J; bases unmatched to any gene: 11. CDR3 length equals 13 residues. CDR1 and CDR2 from the germline V gene are SNHLY and FYNNEI. The CDR3 reads CAGQRDRETEQYF. The DNA of the CDR3 is TGTGCCGGCCAAAGGGACAGGGAAACCGAGCAGTACTTC.

The V and J genes are TRBV5-4 and TRBJ2-6; the D gene is possibly TRBD2 (6 bases). The CDR3 is 15 amino acids. Between the trimmed V and J ends, which lost 4 bases and 4 bases, there was a span of 12 bases. The germline CDR1 and CDR2 sequences are SGHNT and YYREEE (reference sequence). In nucleotides, the CDR3 is TGTGCCAGCAGCCTAGGGAGGTTGGGGGCCAACGTCCTGACTTTC. Translation gives CASSLGRLGANVLTF.

The V gene is TRBV5-6, the J gene TRBJ1-4, with 8 bases aligning to TRBD1. The germline CDR1 and CDR2 sequences are SGHDT and YYEEEE. V was pared by 5 bases and J by 8 bases, with 11 bases of the junction left unmatched. This CDR3 is built from 15 residues. The CDR3 sequence is CASSSRRGLDEKLFF. DNA of the CDR3: TGTGCCAGCAGTTCCCGCAGGGGGCTTGACGAAAAACTGTTTTTT.

The DNA for the CDR3 is TGTGCCAGCAGCTTGTCCCTAGCGGAAAACATTCAGTACTTC. Its protein is CASSLSLAENIQYF. The chain employs TRBV11-2 and TRBJ2-4; 7 bases align to TRBD2. Per germline, CDR1 SGHAT and CDR2 FQNNGV. With V trimmed by 3 bases and J by 5 bases, 4 bases remained unmatched. This CDR3 is built from 14 residues.

The rearrangement joins TRBV5-1 to TRBJ1-3; D might be TRBD1 (5 bases). This CDR3 spans 14 amino acids. Trimming removed 0 bases at V and 2 bases at J, with 6 bases between. In germline, CDR1 is SGHRS, CDR2 YFSETQ. Here the CDR3 DNA reads TGCGCCAGCAGCTTGGGGGGGGCTGGAAACACCATATATTTT. It translates to CASSLGGAGNTIYF.

This clone has just a few counts. This chain connects TRBV5-4 to TRBJ1-1; D gene uncertain. The germline V gene encodes CDR1 SGHNT and CDR2 YYREEE (reference sequence). The CDR3 is 13 amino acids. V shed 2 bases and J shed 6 bases, with 11 bases lying between them. CDR3 coding DNA: TGTGCCAGCAGCTTCGGAGTCTTAGCTGAAGCTTTCTTT. Translation: CASSFGVLAEAFF.

The rearrangement links TRBV6-1 to TRBJ2-1; 8 positions match TRBD2. Per germline, CDR1 MNHNS and CDR2 SASEGT. The CDR3 runs 16 residues. Germline trimming cut 4 bases from V and 3 bases from J; bases unmatched to any gene: 8. The CDR3 reads CASSVGSGNLYNEQFF. For the CDR3, the DNA is TGTGCCAGCAGTGTGGGTAGCGGGAACCTCTACAATGAGCAGTTCTTC.